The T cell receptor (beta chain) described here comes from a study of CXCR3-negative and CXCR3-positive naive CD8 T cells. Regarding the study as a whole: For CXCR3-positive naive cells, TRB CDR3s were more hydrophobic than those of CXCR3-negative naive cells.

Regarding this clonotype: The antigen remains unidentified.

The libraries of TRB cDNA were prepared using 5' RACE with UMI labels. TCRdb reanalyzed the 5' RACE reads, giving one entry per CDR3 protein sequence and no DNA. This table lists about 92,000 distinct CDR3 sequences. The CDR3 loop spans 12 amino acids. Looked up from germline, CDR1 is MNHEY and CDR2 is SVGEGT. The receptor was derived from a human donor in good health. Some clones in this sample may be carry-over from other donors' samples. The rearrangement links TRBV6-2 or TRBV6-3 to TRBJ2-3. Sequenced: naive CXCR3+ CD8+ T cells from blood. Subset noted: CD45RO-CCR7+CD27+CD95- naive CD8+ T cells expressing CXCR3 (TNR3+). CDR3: CASSQVADTQYF.